This T cell receptor beta chain derives from a study of cytomegalovirus exposure and HLA in healthy donors. Broader study findings: Among the CMV-associated chains, three were confirmed in vitro as specific for CMV antigens. The study found most TCR sequences rare, yet found some public TCRs in many donors. Subsequent analysis of the 110 or so validation repertoires found a tendency for first-cohort TCR clusters to co-occur.

Separation from the roughly 680-subject first cohort characterized the roughly 130-subject validation cohort, to which the donors belonged. The CDR3 is 15 residues long. Germline values: CDR1 SGHRS, CDR2 YFSETQ. The junction had 3 bases not matched to a gene; V was cut back by 1 base and J by 2 bases. Clones were read by immunoSEQ multiplex PCR, and TCRdb kept only the in-frame ones, dropping some. This table holds 250,000 to 350,000 clones, 75% to 90% found once. Concerning this clone itself: Its cognate antigen is unknown.

The TCR was taken from a woman aged 25 to 39 in good health and CMV-seropositive. Material for sequencing was PBMCs. This chain uses TRBV5-1 with TRBJ2-5, with 9 bases lining up with TRBD2. The CDR3 region has the DNA TGCGCCAGCAGCTTGTCTAGCGGGGAGCAAGAGACCCAGTACTTC. Translating it yields CASSLSSGEQETQYF.